This TCR beta chain stems from a study of T cells in Graves' hyperthyroidism and ophthalmopathy. Study-wide background: Once the initial diagnosis was made, peripheral blood was obtained before any treatment.

The V end was cut by 1 base, the J end by 6 bases, with 9 bases between. The germline gives CDR1 LGHNA, CDR2 YSLEER. The CDR3 sequence is 14 residues long. General study points: By a 13 V-J model, ophthalmopathy was set apart from stable hyperthyroidism. Blood also held most thyroid clonotypes expanded beyond 0.001. The model foresaw ophthalmopathy a median 6.5 months prior to onset.

In the case of this clonotype: Its target is not known.

Amplified TCR beta CDR3 regions derived from RNA transcripts. TCR CDR3 regions were first amplified by RT-PCR with HTBI primers. TCRdb recomputed calls from the multiplex PCR reads with MiXCR, one row per CDR3 protein. The table lists 530,000 or so distinct CDR3 sequences, about 15% of them singletons, with 15% to 20% in the top ten. The sequence derives from a woman under 30 with Graves' ophthalmopathy. The genes are TRBV4-3 and TRBJ1-4; D is unresolved. Material for sequencing was blood. The CDR3 spells CASSQARVDEKLFF. The CDR3, as DNA: TGCGCCAGCAGCCAAGCCCGGGTCGATGAAAAACTGTTTTTT.